This entry features one TCR beta chain sequence. This entry is derived from a study of T cell changes during pregnancy in multiple sclerosis. Trimming removed 0 bases from V and 2 bases from J; junction bases left unmatched: 3. Germline CDR1 reads MGHRA; CDR2 reads YSYEKL. This CDR3 is 16 amino acids long. Clones were sequenced by immunoSEQ multiplex PCR, and TCRdb holds only the in-frame ones, with some missing. The sample yields 50,000 to 75,000 clones, approximately 93% seen once. The sample consisted of CD8+ T cells from peripheral blood mononuclear cells, taken in the third trimester of pregnancy. The source of this sequence is a female donor with multiple sclerosis, enrolled in a pregnancy study. V gene TRBV4-1 combines with J gene TRBJ2-2; 7 bases map to TRBD1. The CDR3 loop is CASSQEGQPNTGELFF. The CDR3 coding sequence is TGCGCCAGCAGCCAAGAGGGACAGCCCAACACCGGGGAGCTGTTTTTT.